The sequence of this TCR beta chain was determined in a study of blood T cells in healthy people across ages. Overall study results and limits: PBMC samples, being unsorted, prevented any conclusive comparison of naive and antigen-experienced cells.

This clonotype was observed many times. Its antigen is undetermined. The V segment lost 7 bases and the J segment 4 bases; nucleotides outside the gene matches: 7. The length of the CDR3 is 14 residues. Per germline, CDR1 SGHRS and CDR2 YFSETQ. Using a J-beta primer mix together with a sample-barcoded 5' primer, a second PCR was run for about 7 to 12 cycles. A template-switch adaptor containing 12 random nucleotides labeled each cDNA molecule. TCRdb fed the 5' RACE reads into MiXCR, producing one record per CDR3 protein. This table holds about 1.6 million distinct CDR3 sequences, approximately 32% found once. Per-sample yields of isolated PBMCs were at least 6 million.

Sequencing input: blood. This chain links TRBV5-1 with TRBJ2-7; 11 bases align to TRBD1. The receptor's source is a woman aged 25-40 years in good health. CDR3 DNA sequence: TGCGCCAGCCACCAAGGGACAGGGGGATACGAGCAGTACTTC. It translates to CASHQGTGGYEQYF.